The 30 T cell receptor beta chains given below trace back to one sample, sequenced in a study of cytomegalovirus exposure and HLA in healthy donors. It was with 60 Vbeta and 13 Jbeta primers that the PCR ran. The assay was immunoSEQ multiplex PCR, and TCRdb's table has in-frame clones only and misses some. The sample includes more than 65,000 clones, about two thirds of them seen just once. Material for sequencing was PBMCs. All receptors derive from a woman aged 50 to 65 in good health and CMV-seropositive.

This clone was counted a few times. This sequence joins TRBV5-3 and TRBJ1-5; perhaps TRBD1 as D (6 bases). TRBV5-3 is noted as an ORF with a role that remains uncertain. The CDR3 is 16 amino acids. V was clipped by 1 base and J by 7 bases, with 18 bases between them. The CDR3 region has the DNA TGTGCCAGAAGCTTGCCTGGCGGGGGGCTCGAGCAGCCCCAGCATTTT. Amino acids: CARSLPGGGLEQPQHF.

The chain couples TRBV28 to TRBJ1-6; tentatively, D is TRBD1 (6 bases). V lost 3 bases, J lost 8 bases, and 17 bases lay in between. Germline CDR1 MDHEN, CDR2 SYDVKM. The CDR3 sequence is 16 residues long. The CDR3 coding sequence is TGTGCCAGCAGTTTTCCAGGGGTAGTTATGGATTCACCCCTCCACTTT. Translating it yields CASSFPGVVMDSPLHF. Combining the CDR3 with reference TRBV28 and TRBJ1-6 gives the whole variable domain DVKVTQSSRYLVKRTGEKVFLECVQDMDHENMFWYRQDPGLGLRLIYFSYDVKMKEKGDIPEGYSVSREKKERFSLILESASTNQTSMYLCASSFPGVVMDSPLHFGNGTRLTVT.

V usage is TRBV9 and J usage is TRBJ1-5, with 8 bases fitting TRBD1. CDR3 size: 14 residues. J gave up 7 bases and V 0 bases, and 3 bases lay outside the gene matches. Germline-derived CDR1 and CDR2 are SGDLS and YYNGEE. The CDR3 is CASSVGQGRQPQHF. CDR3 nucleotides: TGTGCCAGCAGCGTAGGACAGGGGAGGCAGCCCCAGCATTTT.

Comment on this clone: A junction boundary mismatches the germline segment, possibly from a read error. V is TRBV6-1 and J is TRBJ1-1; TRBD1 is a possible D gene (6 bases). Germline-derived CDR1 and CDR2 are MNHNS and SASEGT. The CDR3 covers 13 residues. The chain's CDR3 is CASRETGNTEAFF. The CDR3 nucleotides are TGTGCCAGCAGGGAAACAGGGAACACTGAGGCTTTCTTT.

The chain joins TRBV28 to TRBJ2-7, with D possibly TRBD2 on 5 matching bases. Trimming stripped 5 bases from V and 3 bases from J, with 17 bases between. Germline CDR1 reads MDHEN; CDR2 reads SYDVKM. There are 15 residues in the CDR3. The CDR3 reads CASSSTRERDYEQYF. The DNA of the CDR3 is TGTGCCAGCAGTAGTACGAGAGAGAGGGACTACGAGCAGTACTTC. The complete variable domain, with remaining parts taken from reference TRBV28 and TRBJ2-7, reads DVKVTQSSRYLVKRTGEKVFLECVQDMDHENMFWYRQDPGLGLRLIYFSYDVKMKEKGDIPEGYSVSREKKERFSLILESASTNQTSMYLCASSSTRERDYEQYFGPGTRLTVT.

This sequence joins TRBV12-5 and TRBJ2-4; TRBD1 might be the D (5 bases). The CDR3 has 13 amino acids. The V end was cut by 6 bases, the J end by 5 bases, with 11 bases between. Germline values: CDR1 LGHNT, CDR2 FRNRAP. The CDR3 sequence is CASGSTEENIQYF. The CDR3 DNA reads TGTGCTAGTGGCTCGACAGAGGAAAACATTCAGTACTTC.

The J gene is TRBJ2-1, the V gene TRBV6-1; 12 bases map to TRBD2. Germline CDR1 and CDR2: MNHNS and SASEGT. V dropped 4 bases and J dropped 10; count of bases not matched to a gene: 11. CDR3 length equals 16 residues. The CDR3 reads CASSVVTSGGPREQFF. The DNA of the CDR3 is TGTGCCAGCAGTGTCGTGACTAGCGGGGGCCCGCGGGAGCAGTTCTTC.

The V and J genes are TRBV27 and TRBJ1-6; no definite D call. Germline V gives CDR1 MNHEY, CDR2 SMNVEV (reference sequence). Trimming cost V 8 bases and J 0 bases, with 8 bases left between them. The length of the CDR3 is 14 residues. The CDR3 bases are TGTGCCAGCTCCTGGAGCTCCTATAATTCACCCCTCCACTTT. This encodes CASSWSSYNSPLHF.

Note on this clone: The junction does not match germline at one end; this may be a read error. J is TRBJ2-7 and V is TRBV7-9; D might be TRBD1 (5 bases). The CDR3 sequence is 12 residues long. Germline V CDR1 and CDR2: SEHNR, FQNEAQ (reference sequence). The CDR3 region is CSSSFRVYEQYF. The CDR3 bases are TGTTCCAGCAGCTTCAGGGTCTACGAGCAGTACTTC.

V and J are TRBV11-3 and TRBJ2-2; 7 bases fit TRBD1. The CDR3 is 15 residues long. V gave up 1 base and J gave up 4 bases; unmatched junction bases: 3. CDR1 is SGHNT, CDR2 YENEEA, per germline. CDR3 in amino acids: CASSLGAGGTGELFF. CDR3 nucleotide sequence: TGTGCCAGCAGCTTAGGGGCAGGGGGCACCGGGGAGCTGTTTTTT.

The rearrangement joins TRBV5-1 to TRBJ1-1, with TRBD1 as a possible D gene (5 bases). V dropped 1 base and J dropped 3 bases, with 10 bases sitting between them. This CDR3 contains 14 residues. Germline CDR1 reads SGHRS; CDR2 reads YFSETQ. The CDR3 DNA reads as TGCGCCAGCAGCTTGTCAGGGTTGGACACTGAAGCTTTCTTT. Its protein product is CASSLSGLDTEAFF.

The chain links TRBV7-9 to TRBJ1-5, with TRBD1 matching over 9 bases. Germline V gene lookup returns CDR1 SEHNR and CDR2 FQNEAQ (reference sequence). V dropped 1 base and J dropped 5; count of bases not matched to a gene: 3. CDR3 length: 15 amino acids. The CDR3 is CASSLGTGVYQPQHF. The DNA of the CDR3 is TGTGCCAGCAGCTTAGGGACAGGGGTATATCAGCCCCAGCATTTT.

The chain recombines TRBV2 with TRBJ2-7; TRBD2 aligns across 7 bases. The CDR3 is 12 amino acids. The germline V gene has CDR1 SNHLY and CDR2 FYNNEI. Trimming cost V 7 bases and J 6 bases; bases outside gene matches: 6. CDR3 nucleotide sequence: TGTGCCAGCACACGGGAGCGGGGCGAGCAGTACGTC. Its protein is CASTRERGEQYV.

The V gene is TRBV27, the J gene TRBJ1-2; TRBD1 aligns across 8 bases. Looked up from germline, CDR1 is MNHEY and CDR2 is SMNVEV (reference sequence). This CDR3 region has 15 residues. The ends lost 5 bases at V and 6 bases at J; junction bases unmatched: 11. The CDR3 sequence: CASSRGGQEFNGYTF. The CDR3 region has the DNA TGTGCCAGCAGTCGTGGGGGACAGGAATTTAATGGCTACACCTTC.

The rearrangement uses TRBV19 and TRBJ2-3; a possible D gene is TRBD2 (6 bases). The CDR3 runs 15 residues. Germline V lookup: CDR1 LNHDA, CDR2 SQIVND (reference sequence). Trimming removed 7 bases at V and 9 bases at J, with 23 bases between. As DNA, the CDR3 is TGTGCCAGTAATATGGGGGGTCACAGGTCGGGAACGCAGTATTTT. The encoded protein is CASNMGGHRSGTQYF. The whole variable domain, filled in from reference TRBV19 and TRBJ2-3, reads DGGITQSPKYLFRKEGQNVTLSCEQNLNHDAMYWYRQDPGQGLRLIYYSQIVNDFQKGDIAEGYSVSREKKESFPLTVTSAQKNPTAFYLCASNMGGHRSGTQYFGPGTRLTVL.

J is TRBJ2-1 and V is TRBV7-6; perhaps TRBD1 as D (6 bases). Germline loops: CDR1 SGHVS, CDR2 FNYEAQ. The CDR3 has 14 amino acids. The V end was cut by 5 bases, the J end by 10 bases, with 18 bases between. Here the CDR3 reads CASSPRIQGREQFF. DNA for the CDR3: TGTGCCAGCAGCCCCCGGATACAGGGACGGGAGCAGTTCTTC. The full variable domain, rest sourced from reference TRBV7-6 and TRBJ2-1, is GAGVSQSPRYKVTKRGQDVALRCDPISGHVSLYWYRQALGQGPEFLTYFNYEAQQDKSGLPNDRFSAERPEGSISTLTIQRTEQRDSAMYRCASSPRIQGREQFFGPGTRLTVL.

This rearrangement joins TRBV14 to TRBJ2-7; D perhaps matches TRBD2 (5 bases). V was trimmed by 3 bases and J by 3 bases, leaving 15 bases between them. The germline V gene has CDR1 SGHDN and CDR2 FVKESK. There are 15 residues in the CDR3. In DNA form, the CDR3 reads TGTGCCAGCAGCCATGGTGGACTCGCTGACTACGAGCAGTACTTC. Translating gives CASSHGGLADYEQYF.

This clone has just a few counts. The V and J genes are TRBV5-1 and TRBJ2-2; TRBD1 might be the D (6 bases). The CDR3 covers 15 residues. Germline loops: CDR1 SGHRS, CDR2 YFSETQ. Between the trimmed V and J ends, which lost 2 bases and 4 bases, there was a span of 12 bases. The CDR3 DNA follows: TGCGCCAGCAGCTTCCTTGAGACAGGCACCGGGGAGCTGTTTTTT. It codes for CASSFLETGTGELFF.

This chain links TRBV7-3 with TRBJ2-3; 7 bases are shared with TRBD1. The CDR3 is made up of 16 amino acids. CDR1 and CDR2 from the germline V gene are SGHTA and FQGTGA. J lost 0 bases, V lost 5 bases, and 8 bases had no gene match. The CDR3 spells CASSKWGQISTDTQYF. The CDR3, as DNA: TGTGCCAGCAGCAAATGGGGACAGATCAGCACAGATACGCAGTATTTT.

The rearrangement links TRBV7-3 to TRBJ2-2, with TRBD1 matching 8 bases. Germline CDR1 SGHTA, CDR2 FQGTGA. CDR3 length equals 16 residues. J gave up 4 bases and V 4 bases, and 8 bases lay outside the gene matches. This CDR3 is CASSSNQGAVTGELFF. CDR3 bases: TGTGCCAGCAGCTCGAATCAGGGGGCGGTCACCGGGGAGCTGTTTTTT.

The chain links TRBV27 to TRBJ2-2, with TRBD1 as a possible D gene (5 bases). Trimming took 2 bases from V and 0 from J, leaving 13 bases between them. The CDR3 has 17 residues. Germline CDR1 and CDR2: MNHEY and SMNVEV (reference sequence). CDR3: CASSLTDSSANTGELFF. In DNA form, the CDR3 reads TGTGCCAGCAGTTTAACCGACAGTTCCGCGAACACCGGGGAGCTGTTTTTT.

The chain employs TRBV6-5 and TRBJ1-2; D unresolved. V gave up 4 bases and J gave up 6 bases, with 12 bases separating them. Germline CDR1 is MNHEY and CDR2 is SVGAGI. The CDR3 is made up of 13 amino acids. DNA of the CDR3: TGTGCCAGCAGTTTAATCTCAGAAGATGGCTACACCTTC. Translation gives CASSLISEDGYTF.

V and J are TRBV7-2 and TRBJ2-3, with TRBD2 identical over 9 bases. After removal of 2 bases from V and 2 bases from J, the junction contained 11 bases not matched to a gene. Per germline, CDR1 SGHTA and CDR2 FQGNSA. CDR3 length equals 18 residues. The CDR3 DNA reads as TGTGCCAGCAGCTTATTTGGTTGGAGCGGGGGGACCACAGATACGCAGTATTTT. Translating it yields CASSLFGWSGGTTDTQYF.

The CDR3 loop reads CASSFLRRPGAEAFF. Here the CDR3 DNA reads TGTGCCAGCAGCTTCCTTAGACGGCCGGGGGCTGAAGCTTTCTTT. V gene TRBV11-2 combines with J gene TRBJ1-1; D is possibly TRBD1 (5 bases). The CDR3 has 15 residues. The V end was cut by 3 bases, the J end by 6 bases, with 17 bases between. Per germline, CDR1 SGHAT and CDR2 FQNNGV.

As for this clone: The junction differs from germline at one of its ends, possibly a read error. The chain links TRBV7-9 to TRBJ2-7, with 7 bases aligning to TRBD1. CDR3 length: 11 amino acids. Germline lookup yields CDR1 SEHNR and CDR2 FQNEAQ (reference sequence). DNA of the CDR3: TGTGCCAGCAGTTCTAACAGGGGTTGGAGCTTC. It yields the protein CASSSNRGWSF.

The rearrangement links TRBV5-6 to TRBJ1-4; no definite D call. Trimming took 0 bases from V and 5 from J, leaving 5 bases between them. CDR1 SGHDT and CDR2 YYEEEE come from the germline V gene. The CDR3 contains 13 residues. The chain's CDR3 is CASSLGRNEKLFF. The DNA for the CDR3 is TGTGCCAGCAGCTTGGGCAGGAATGAAAAACTGTTTTTT.

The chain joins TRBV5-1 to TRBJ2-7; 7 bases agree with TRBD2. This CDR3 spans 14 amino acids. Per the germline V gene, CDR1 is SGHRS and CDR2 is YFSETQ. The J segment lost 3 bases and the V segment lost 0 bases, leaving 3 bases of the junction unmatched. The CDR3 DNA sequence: TGCGCCAGCAGCTTGGAGCGGGGAAACTACGAGCAGTACTTC. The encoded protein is CASSLERGNYEQYF.

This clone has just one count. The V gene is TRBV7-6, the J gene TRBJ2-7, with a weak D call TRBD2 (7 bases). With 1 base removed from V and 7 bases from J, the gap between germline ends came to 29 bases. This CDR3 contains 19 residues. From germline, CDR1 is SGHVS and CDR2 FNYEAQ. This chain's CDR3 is CASSLGYAYEGGGRFEQYV. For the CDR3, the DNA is TGTGCCAGCAGCTTAGGCTACGCATATGAGGGAGGGGGTCGTTTTGAGCAGTACGTC.

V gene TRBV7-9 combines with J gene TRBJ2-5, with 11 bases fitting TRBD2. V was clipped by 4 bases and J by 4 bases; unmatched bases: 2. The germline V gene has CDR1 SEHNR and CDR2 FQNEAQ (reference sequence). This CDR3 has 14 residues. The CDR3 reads CASSSSGGRETQYF. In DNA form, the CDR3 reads TGTGCCAGCAGCTCTAGCGGGGGGAGAGAGACCCAGTACTTC.

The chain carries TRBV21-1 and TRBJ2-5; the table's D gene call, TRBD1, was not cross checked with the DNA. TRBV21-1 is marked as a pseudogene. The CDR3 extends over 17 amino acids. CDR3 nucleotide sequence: TGTGCCAGCAGCAAGTCGGTCAGGCAGGGGCTCCAAGAGACCCAGTACTTC. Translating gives CASSKSVRQGLQETQYF.